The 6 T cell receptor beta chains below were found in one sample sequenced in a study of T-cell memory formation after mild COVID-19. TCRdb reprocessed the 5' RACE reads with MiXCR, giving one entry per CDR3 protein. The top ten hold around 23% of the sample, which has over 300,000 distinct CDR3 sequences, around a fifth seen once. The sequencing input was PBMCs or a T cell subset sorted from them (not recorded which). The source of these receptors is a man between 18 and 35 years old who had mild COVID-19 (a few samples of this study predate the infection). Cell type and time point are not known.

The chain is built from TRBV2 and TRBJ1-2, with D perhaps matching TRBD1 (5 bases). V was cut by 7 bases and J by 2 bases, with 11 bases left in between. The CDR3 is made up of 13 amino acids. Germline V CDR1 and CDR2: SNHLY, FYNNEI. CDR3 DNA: TGTGCCAGCACCCCGGGACGGAACTATGGCTACACCTTC. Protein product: CASTPGRNYGYTF. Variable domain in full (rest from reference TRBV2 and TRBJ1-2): EPEVTQTPSHQVTQMGQEVILRCVPISNHLYFYWYRQILGQKVEFLVSFYNNEISEKSEIFDDQFSVERPDGSNFTLKIRSTKLEDSAMYFCASTPGRNYGYTFGSGTRLTVV.

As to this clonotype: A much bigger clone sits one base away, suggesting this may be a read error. In DNA form, the CDR3 reads TGTGCCATCAGCATTAACTATGGCTACACCTTC. This sequence encodes CAISINYGYTF. The rearrangement uses TRBV10-3 and TRBJ1-2, with unresolved D. V lost 6 bases and J 1 base, leaving 3 bases between the germline ends. The CDR3 runs to 11 residues. Germline CDR1 and CDR2: ENHRY and SYGVKD.

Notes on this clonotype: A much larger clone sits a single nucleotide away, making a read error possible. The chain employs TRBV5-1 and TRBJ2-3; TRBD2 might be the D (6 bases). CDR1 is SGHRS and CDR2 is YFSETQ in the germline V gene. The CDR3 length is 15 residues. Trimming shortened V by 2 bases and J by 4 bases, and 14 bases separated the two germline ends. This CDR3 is CASSFGQGGPDTQYF. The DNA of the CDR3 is TGCGCCAGCAGCTTCGGGCAGGGAGGCCCAGATACGCAGTATTTT.

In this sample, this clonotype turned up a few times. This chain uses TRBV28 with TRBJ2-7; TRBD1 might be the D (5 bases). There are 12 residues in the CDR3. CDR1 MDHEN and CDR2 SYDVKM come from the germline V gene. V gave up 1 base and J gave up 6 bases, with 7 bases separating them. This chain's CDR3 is CASSLSGFEQYV. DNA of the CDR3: TGTGCCAGCAGTTTATCAGGGTTCGAGCAGTACGTC.

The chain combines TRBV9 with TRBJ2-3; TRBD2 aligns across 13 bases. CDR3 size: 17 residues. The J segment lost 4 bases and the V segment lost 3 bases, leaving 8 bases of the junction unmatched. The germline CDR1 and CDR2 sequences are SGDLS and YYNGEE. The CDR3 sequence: CASSETSGGAGADTQYF. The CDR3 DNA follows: TGTGCCAGCAGCGAAACTAGCGGGGGGGCCGGGGCAGATACGCAGTATTTT.

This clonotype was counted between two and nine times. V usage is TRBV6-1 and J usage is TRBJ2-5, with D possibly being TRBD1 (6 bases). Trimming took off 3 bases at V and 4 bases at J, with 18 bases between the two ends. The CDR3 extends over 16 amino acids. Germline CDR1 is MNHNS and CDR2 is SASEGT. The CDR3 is CASSDRTVVFGETQYF. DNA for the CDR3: TGTGCCAGCAGTGACCGGACAGTCGTGTTTGGAGAGACCCAGTACTTC.